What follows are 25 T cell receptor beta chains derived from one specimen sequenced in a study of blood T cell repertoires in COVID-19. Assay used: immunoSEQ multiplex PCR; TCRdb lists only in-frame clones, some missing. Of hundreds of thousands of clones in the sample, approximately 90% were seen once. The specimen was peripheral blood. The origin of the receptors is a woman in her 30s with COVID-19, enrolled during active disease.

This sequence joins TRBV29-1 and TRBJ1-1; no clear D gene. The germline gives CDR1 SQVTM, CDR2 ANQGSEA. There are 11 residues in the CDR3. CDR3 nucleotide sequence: TGCACTCCCGGGGTCCGGACTGAAGCTTTCTTT. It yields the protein CTPGVRTEAFF.

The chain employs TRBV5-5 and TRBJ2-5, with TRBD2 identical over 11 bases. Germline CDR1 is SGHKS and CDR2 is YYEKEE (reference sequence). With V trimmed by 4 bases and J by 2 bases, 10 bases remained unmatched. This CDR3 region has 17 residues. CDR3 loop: CASSHPALAGGQETQYF. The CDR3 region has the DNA TGTGCCAGCAGCCACCCTGCCTTAGCGGGGGGGCAAGAGACCCAGTACTTC.

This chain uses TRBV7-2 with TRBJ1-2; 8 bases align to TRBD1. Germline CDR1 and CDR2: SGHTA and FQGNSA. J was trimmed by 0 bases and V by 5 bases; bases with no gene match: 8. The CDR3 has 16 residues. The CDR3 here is CASSPAGDRTNYGYTF. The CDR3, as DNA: TGTGCCAGCAGCCCCGCGGGGGACAGGACTAACTATGGCTACACCTTC.

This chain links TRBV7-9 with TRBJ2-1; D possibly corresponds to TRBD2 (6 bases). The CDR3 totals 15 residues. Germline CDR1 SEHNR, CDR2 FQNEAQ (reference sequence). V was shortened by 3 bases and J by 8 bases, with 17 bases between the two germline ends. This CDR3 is CASSLGRGVGDEQFF. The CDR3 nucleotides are TGTGCCAGCAGCTTGGGGCGGGGAGTAGGCGATGAGCAGTTCTTC.

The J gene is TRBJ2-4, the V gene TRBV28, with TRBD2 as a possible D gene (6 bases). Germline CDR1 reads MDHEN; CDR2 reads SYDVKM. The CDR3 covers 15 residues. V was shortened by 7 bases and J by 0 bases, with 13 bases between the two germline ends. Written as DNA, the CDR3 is TGTGCCAGCATAAGTGGGGGACTAGCCAAAAACATTCAGTACTTC. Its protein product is CASISGGLAKNIQYF.

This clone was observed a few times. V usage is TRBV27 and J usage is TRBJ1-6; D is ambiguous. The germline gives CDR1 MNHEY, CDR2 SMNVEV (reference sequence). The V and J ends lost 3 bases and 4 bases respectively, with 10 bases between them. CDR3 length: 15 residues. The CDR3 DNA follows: TGTGCCAGCAGTTTGCCGCAACAATATAATTCACCCCTCCACTTT. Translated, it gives CASSLPQQYNSPLHF.

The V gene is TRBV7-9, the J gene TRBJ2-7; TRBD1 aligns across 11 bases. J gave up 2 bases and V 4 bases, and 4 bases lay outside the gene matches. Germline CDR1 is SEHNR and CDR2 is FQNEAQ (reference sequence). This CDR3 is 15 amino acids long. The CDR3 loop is CASSYGQGAPYEQYF. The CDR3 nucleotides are TGTGCCAGCAGCTACGGACAGGGGGCTCCCTACGAGCAGTACTTC.

CDR3 coding DNA: TGCGCCAGCAGCTCGGGGGTGACAGCCGGAAACACCATATATTTT. It is translated as CASSSGVTAGNTIYF. The chain recombines TRBV5-1 with TRBJ1-3, with D possibly TRBD1 on 5 matching bases. This CDR3 has 15 amino acids. V was pared by 3 bases and J by 4 bases, with 14 bases between. Germline CDR1 SGHRS, CDR2 YFSETQ.

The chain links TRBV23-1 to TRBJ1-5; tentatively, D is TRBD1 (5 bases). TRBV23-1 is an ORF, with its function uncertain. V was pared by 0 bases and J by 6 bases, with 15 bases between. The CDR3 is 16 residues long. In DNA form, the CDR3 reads TGCGCCAGCAGTCAATCCAACAGCGGGCAGGGTCAGCCCCAGCATTTT. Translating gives CASSQSNSGQGQPQHF.

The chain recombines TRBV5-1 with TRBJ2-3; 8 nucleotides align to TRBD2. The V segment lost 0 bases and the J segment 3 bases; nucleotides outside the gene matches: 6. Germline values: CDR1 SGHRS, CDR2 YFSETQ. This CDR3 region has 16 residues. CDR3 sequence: CASSLAGRAGTDTQYF. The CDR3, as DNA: TGCGCCAGCAGCTTGGCCGGGAGGGCTGGAACAGATACGCAGTATTTT.

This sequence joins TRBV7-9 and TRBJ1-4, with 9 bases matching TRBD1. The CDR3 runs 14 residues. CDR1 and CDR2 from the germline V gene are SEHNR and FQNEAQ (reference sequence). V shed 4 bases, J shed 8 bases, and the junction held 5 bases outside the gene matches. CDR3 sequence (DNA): TGTGCCAGCAGCTCCCGGACAGGGGCAGAAAAACTGTTTTTT. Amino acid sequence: CASSSRTGAEKLFF.

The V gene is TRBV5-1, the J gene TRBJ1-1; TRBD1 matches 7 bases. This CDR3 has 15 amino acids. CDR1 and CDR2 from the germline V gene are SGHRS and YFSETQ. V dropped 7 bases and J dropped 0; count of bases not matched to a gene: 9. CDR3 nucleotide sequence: TGCGCCAGCCGCAGGGGGACAGTCATGAACACTGAAGCTTTCTTT. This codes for CASRRGTVMNTEAFF.

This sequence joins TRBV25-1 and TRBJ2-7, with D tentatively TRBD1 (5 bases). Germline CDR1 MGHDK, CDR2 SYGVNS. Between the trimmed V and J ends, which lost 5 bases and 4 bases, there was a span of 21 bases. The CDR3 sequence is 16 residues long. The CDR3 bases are TGTGCCAGCAGTACCCTATCCCGACAGAAGACTTACGAGCAGTACTTC. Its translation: CASSTLSRQKTYEQYF.

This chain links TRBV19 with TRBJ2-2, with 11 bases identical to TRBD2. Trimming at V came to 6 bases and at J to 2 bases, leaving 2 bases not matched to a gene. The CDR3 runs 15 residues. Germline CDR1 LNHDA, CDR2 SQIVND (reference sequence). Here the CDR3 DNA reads TGTGCCAGTAGGACTAGCGGGGACAACACCGGGGAGCTGTTTTTT. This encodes CASRTSGDNTGELFF.

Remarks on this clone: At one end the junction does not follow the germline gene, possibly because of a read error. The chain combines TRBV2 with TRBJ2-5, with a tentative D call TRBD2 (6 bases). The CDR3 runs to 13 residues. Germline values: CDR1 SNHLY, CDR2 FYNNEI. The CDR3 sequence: CASIRYGGTTPNF. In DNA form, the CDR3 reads TGTGCCAGCATCAGATACGGCGGGACGACTCCGAACTTC.

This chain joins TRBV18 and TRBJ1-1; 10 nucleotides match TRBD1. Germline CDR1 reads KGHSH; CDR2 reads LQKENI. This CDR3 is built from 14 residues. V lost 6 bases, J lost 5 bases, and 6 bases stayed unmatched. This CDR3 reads CASSAGTGVTEAFF. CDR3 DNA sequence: TGTGCCAGCTCGGCCGGGACAGGGGTAACTGAAGCTTTCTTT.

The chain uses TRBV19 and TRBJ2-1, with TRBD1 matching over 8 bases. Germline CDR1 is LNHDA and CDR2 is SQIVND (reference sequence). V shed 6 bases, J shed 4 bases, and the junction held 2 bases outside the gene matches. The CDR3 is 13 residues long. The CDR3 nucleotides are TGTGCCAGTAGCCGGGACAGGTACAATGAGCAGTTCTTC. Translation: CASSRDRYNEQFF.

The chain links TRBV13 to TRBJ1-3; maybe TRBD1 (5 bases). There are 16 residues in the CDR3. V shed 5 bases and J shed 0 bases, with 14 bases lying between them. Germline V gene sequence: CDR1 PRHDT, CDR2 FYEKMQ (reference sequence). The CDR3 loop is CASSDRDWSSGNTIYF. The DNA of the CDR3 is TGTGCCAGCAGCGACCGGGACTGGAGCTCTGGAAACACCATATATTTT.

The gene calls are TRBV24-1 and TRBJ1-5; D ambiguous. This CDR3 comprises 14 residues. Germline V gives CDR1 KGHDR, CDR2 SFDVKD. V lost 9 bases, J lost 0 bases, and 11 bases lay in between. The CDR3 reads CATSSFSSNQPQHF. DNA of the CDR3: TGTGCCACCTCCTCATTCAGTAGCAATCAGCCCCAGCATTTT.

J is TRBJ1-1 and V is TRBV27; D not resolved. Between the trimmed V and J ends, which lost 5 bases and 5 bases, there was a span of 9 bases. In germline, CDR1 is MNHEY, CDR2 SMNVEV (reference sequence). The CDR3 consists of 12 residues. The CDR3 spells CASSGGGTEAFF. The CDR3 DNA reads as TGTGCCAGCAGTGGAGGTGGGACTGAAGCTTTCTTT.

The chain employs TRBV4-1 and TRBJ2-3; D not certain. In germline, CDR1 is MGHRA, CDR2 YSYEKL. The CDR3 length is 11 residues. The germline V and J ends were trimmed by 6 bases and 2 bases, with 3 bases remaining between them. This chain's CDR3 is CASRHTDTQYF. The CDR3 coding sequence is TGCGCCAGCAGACACACAGATACGCAGTATTTT.

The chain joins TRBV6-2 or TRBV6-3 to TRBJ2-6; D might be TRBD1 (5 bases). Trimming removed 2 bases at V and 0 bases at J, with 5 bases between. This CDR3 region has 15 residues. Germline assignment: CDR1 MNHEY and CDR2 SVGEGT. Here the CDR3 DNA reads TGTGCCAGCAGTTACGACAGCTCTGGGGCCAACGTCCTGACTTTC. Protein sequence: CASSYDSSGANVLTF.

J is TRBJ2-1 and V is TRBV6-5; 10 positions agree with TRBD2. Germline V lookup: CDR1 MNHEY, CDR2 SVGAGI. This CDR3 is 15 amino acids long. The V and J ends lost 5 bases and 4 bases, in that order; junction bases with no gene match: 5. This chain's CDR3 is CASSRSAGGYNEQFF. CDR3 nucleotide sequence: TGTGCCAGCAGTAGATCAGCGGGAGGGTACAATGAGCAGTTCTTC.

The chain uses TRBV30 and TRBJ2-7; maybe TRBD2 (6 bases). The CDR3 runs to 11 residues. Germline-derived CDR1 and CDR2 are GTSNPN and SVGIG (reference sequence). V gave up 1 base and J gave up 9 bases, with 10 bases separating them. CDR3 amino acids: CAWSGRGRQYV. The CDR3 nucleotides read TGTGCCTGGAGTGGCCGGGGGAGGCAGTACGTC.

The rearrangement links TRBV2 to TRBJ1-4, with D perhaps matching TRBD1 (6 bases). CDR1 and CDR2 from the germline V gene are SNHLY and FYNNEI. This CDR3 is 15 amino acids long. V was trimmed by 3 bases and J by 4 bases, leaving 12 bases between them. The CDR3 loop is CASSEGQGLNEKLFF. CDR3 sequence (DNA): TGTGCCAGCAGTGAGGGGCAGGGGCTTAATGAAAAACTGTTTTTT.